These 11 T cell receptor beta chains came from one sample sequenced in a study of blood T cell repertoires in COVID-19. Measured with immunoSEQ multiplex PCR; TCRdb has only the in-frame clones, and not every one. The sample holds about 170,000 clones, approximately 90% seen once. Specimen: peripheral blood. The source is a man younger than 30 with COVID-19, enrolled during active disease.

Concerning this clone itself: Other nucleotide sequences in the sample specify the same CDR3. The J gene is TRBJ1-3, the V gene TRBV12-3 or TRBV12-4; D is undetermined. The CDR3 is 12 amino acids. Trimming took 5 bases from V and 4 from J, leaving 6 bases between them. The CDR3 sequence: CASSPPGNTIYF. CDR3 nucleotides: TGTGCCAGCAGTCCCCCGGGAAACACCATATATTTT.

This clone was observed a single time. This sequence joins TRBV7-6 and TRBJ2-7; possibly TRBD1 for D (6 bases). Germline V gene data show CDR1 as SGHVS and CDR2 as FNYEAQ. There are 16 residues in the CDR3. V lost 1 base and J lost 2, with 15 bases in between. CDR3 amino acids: CASSLESAGEPYEQYF. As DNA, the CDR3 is TGTGCCAGCAGCTTAGAGTCGGCAGGGGAACCCTACGAGCAGTACTTC.

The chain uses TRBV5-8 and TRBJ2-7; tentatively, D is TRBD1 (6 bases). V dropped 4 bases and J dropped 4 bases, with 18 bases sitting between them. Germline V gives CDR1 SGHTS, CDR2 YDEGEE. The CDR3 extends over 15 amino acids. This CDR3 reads CASSQLQGRFYEQYF. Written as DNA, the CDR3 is TGTGCCAGCAGCCAACTGCAGGGGCGGTTTTACGAGCAGTACTTC.

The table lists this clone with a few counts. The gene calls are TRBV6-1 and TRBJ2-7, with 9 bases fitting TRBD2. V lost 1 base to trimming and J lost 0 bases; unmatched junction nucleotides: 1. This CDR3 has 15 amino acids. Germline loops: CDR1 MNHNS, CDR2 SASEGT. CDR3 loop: CASSEVSGSSYEQYF. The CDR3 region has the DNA TGTGCCAGCAGTGAAGTTAGCGGGAGCTCCTACGAGCAGTACTTC.

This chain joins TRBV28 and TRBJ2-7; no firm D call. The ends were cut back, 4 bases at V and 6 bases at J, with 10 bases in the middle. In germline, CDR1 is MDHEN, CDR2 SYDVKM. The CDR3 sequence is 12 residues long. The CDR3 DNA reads TGTGCCAGCAGTTATTCCCCCCTCGAGCAGTACTTC. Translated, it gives CASSYSPLEQYF.

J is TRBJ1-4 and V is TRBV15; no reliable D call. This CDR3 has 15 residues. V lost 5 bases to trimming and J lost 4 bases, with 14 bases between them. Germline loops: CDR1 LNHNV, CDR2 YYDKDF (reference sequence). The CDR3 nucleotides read TGTGCCACCAGCCGGAGGAGCCAGAGTAATGAAAAACTGTTTTTT. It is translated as CATSRRSQSNEKLFF.

The CDR3 DNA follows: TGTGCCAGCAGCAAAACAGACGAGCAGTACTTC. It yields the protein CASSKTDEQYF. The V call is TRBV7-9, the J call TRBJ2-7; no reliable D call. This CDR3 is 11 amino acids long. Trimming shortened V by 5 bases and J by 5 bases, and 7 bases separated the two germline ends. The germline V gene has CDR1 SEHNR and CDR2 FQNEAQ (reference sequence).

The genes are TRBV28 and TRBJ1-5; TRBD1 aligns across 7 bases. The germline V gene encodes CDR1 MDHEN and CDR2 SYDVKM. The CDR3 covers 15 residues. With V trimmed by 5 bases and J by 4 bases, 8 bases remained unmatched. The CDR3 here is CASSRTGRVNQPQHF. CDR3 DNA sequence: TGTGCCAGCAGTCGGACAGGCCGGGTTAATCAGCCCCAGCATTTT.

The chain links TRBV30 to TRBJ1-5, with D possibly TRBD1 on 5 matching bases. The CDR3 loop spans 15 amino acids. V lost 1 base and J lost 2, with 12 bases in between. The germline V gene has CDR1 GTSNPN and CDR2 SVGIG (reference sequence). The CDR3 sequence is CAWSDSGGGNQPQHF. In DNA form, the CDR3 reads TGTGCCTGGAGTGATTCGGGGGGTGGCAATCAGCCCCAGCATTTT.

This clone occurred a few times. CDR3 DNA sequence: TGTGCCAGCAGCTTATCCAGGGTGAACACCGGGGAGCTGTTTTTT. It specifies CASSLSRVNTGELFF. This chain joins TRBV7-9 and TRBJ2-2, with a possible D match to TRBD1 (5 bases). The V end was cut by 2 bases, the J end by 1 base, with 8 bases between. Germline assignment: CDR1 SEHNR and CDR2 FQNEAQ (reference sequence). The CDR3 consists of 15 residues.

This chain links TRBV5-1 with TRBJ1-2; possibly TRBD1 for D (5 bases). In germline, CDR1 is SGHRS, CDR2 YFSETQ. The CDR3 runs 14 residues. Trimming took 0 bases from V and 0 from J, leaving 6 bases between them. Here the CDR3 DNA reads TGCGCCAGCAGCTTGGTACAGGCTAACTATGGCTACACCTTC. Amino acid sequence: CASSLVQANYGYTF.